This record looks at one TCR beta chain sequence and its context. This record comes from a study of shared clonotypes between healthy human individuals. On the study more broadly: CD8 memory received one plate per donor, CD8 naive two, CD4 memory three and CD4 naive three.

An even split of each subset's genomic DNA across several immunoSEQ plates was performed. Some clones are missing from TCRdb's copy, which holds only in-frame ones; the method was immunoSEQ multiplex PCR. The table has about 980,000 clones, approximately 80% seen once. The CDR3 runs 14 residues. Trimming cost V 3 bases and J 5 bases, with 14 bases left between them. Looked up from germline, CDR1 is MNHNS and CDR2 is SASEGT. The TCR comes from a man aged 18 to 29 in good health. This rearrangement joins TRBV6-1 to TRBJ2-7; D is tentatively TRBD1 or TRBD2 (5 bases each). Sequencing was carried out using memory CD4+ T cells sorted from blood. Subset given: CD45RA-negative fraction. The CDR3 protein is CASSEGPNLNEQYF. DNA of the CDR3: TGTGCCAGCAGTGAGGGACCGAACCTAAACGAGCAGTACTTC.